The rows below give T cell receptor beta chains drawn from one sample of a study of cytomegalovirus exposure and HLA in healthy donors. Generated by immunoSEQ multiplex PCR, the TCRdb table keeps only in-frame clones and is missing some. The sample includes more than 110,000 clones, roughly 82% of them seen just once. Sequenced: PBMCs. Source of these receptors: a man aged 25-45 years in good health and CMV-seronegative. Each CDR3 is given with its conserved first and last residue. The D gene is left open where the match is weak. Size tells how often a clone was seen (once, few, many) or the class of an expanded clone, and some rows leave it out.

TRBJ2-7	.	.	TRBV5-1	CASSLEGGYEQYF	TGCGCCAGCAGCTTGGAAGGGGGCTACGAGCAGTACTTC
TRBJ1-5	.	.	TRBV6-5	CASSYSGVGPQHF	TGTGCCAGCAGTTACTCAGGAGTCGGGCCCCAGCATTTT
TRBJ1-2	.	TRBD1	TRBV2	CASSVTGTGYGYTF	TGTGCCAGCAGTGTCACCGGGACAGGGTATGGCTACACCTTC
TRBJ2-2	.	.	TRBV7-9	CASSLDWLVANTGELFF	TGTGCCAGCAGCTTAGATTGGCTAGTGGCGAACACCGGGGAGCTGTTTTTT
TRBJ2-2	.	TRBD1	TRBV6-6	CASSPGGATNTGELFF	TGTGCCAGCAGCCCAGGGGGCGCCACGAACACCGGGGAGCTGTTTTTT
TRBJ2-7	.	.	TRBV7-2	CASSPLAGSLYEQYF	TGTGCCAGCAGCCCCCTAGCCGGGAGTCTCTACGAGCAGTACTTC
TRBJ1-1	.	TRBD1	TRBV29-1	CSVGGQGARTEAFF	TGCAGCGTTGGGGGACAGGGGGCACGGACTGAAGCTTTCTTT
TRBJ1-3	.	.	TRBV7-7	CASSPSGLSGNTIYF	TGTGCTAGCAGCCCTTCGGGTCTCTCTGGAAACACCATATATTTT
TRBJ2-7	few	TRBD1	TRBV2	CASRWTGSYEQYF	TGTGCCAGCCGGTGGACAGGCTCCTACGAGCAGTACTTC
TRBJ2-7	.	.	TRBV5-5	CASSWGLRDEQYF	TGTGCCAGCAGCTGGGGCCTCCGAGACGAGCAGTACTTC
TRBJ2-5	.	.	TRBV5-4	CASSFRGEETQYF	TGTGCCAGCAGCTTCAGGGGTGAGGAGACCCAGTACTTC
TRBJ2-5	.	.	TRBV7-9	CSSSLVSPHQETQYF	TGTTCCAGCAGCTTAGTGAGCCCTCACCAAGAGACCCAGTACTTC
TRBJ1-5	once	.	TRBV19	CASSIRGIGQNQPQHF	TGTGCCAGTAGTATTCGGGGGATCGGGCAAAATCAGCCCCAGCATTTT
TRBJ2-7	few	.	TRBV27	CASSFGQGGYEQYF	TGTGCCAGCAGTTTTGGGCAGGGAGGCTACGAGCAGTACTTC
TRBJ2-1	.	.	TRBV6-5	CASLGQGSNEQFF	TGTGCCAGCCTCGGTCAGGGGTCGAATGAGCAGTTCTTC
TRBJ1-5	.	.	TRBV6-5	CASSYAYYQPQHF	TGTGCCAGCAGTTACGCGTACTATCAGCCCCAGCATTTT
TRBJ2-3	.	.	TRBV5-1	CASSLVGVVGDTQYF	TGCGCCAGCAGCTTGGTCGGGGTTGTCGGGGATACGCAGTATTTT
TRBJ2-1	.	TRBD2	TRBV5-1	CASSFGTTNNEQFF	TGCGCCAGCAGCTTTGGGACTACCAACAATGAGCAGTTCTTC
TRBJ2-3	.	TRBD2	TRBV28	CASKLAPTDTQYF	TGTGCCAGTAAACTAGCGCCCACAGATACGCAGTATTTT
TRBJ2-5	once	TRBD2	TRBV7-2	CASSLARTSGGGAQYF	TGTGCCAGCAGCTTAGCGCGGACTAGCGGGGGTGGGGCCCAGTACTTC
TRBJ2-2	few	TRBD1	TRBV28	CASRIQGQIGELFF	TGTGCCAGCAGGATACAGGGGCAGATCGGGGAGCTGTTTTTT
TRBJ1-1	.	.	TRBV7-9	CASSLDEGVTEAFF	TGTGCCAGCAGCTTAGATGAGGGGGTCACTGAAGCTTTCTTT
TRBJ2-3	.	TRBD2	TRBV2	CASRGTSGGTVTDTQYF	TGTGCCAGCAGGGGGACTAGCGGGGGGACCGTCACAGATACGCAGTATTTT
TRBJ1-6	.	TRBD1	TRBV7-6	CASSSTGAWDSPLHF	TGTGCCAGCAGCTCGACAGGGGCTTGGGATTCACCCCTCCACTTT
TRBJ2-5	.	TRBD2	TRBV9	CASSVLQTSGGEAQYF	TGTGCCAGCAGCGTCCTTCAGACTAGCGGGGGGGAGGCCCAGTACTTC
TRBJ1-6	.	TRBD1	TRBV7-2	CASSPTTGTGLDSPLHF	TGTGCCAGCAGCCCGACCACCGGGACAGGGCTTGATTCACCCCTCCACTTT
TRBJ1-4	.	.	TRBV27	CASSPLRGKLFF	TGTGCCAGCAGTCCCCTCAGGGGAAAACTGTTTTTT
TRBJ2-6	.	TRBD1	TRBV9	CASSVGGTGTPGANVLTF	TGTGCCAGCAGCGTAGGAGGGACAGGGACTCCTGGGGCCAACGTCCTGACTTTC
TRBJ2-2	few	.	TRBV21-1	CASNIKRGQGNTGELFF	TGTGCCAGCAACATAAAACGGGGACAGGGAAACACCGGGGAGCTGTTTTTT
TRBJ2-7	.	TRBD1	TRBV9	CASSVGTGTYEQYF	TGTGCCAGCAGCGTCGGGACAGGAACGTACGAGCAGTACTTC
TRBJ2-5	.	.	TRBV5-1	CASSTQLYQETQYF	TGCGCCAGCAGCACACAGCTTTACCAAGAGACCCAGTACTTC
TRBJ1-5	few	.	TRBV30	CAWSDREMGNQPQHF	TGTGCCTGGAGTGACAGGGAGATGGGCAATCAGCCCCAGCATTTT
TRBJ2-2	medium-sized	TRBD2	TRBV12-5	CASGLIPGVGLAGTRFTGELFF	TGTGCTAGTGGTTTGATTCCGGGAGTGGGACTAGCGGGTACCCGCTTCACCGGGGAGCTGTTTTTT
TRBJ1-1	.	TRBD1	TRBV25-1	CASHDRGEAFF	TGTGCCAGTCACGACAGGGGTGAAGCTTTCTTT
TRBJ1-4	.	.	TRBV18	CASSPGGVGEKLFF	TGTGCCAGCTCCCCCGGGGGGGTCGGTGAAAAACTGTTTTTT
TRBJ2-1	once	.	TRBV12-5	CASGFFAGLHNEQFF	TGTGCTAGTGGTTTTTTTGCGGGCCTACACAATGAGCAGTTCTTC
TRBJ2-1	.	TRBD1	TRBV7-7	CASSLGQGAYNEQFF	TGTGCTAGCAGCTTAGGACAGGGGGCGTACAATGAGCAGTTCTTC
TRBJ2-2	.	.	TRBV7-2	CASSLLNPGANTGELFF	TGTGCCAGCAGCTTACTCAACCCGGGGGCGAACACCGGGGAGCTGTTTTTT
TRBJ1-2	.	.	TRBV5-4	CASSHTTNYGYTF	TGTGCCAGCAGCCATACAACCAACTATGGCTACACCTTC
TRBJ2-7	.	.	TRBV28	CASSYPLRMNVYEQYF	TGTGCCAGCAGTTACCCCTTGAGGATGAACGTCTACGAGCAGTACTTC
TRBJ1-6	.	.	TRBV5-1	CASSLGGRDIRPPYYNSPLHF	TGCGCCAGCAGCTTGGGGGGCCGGGACATTCGCCCTCCTTACTATAATTCACCCCTCCACTTT
TRBJ1-1	.	.	TRBV10-1	CASSNRETQGAFF	TGCGCCAGCAGCAACCGGGAGACGCAAGGGGCTTTCTTT
TRBJ1-2	.	.	TRBV11-1	CASSLEGYGYTF	TGTGCCAGCAGCTTAGAGGGGTATGGCTACACCTTC
TRBJ2-1	.	.	TRBV12-5	CASAQEGEGPYNEQFF	TGTGCTAGTGCCCAGGAGGGGGAGGGCCCTTACAATGAGCAGTTCTTC
TRBJ1-2	.	.	TRBV10-3	CATLGVGPDYGYTF	TGTGCCACACTAGGCGTAGGGCCTGACTATGGCTACACCTTC
TRBJ1-1	.	.	TRBV7-3	CASSPNRVGTEAFF	TGTGCCAGCAGCCCTAACAGGGTAGGCACTGAAGCTTTCTTT
TRBJ2-3	.	.	TRBV6-1	CASRPRDNPANTQYF	TGTGCCAGCAGACCCAGGGATAACCCAGCGAATACGCAGTATTTT
TRBJ1-5	.	TRBD1	TRBV28	CASRNGQGGNQPQHF	TGTGCCAGCAGAAACGGACAGGGAGGCAATCAGCCCCAGCATTTT
TRBJ2-5	.	.	TRBV28	CASSPTAYQETQYF	TGTGCCAGCAGTCCTACAGCTTACCAAGAGACCCAGTACTTC
TRBJ2-7	.	.	TRBV5-6	CASSHAAVYEQYF	TGTGCCAGCAGCCATGCGGCTGTCTACGAGCAGTACTTC
TRBJ1-6	.	TRBD1	TRBV6-5	CPRGPRNSPLHF	TGTCCCAGGGGGCCGCGGAACTCACCCCTCCACTTT
TRBJ1-2	.	.	TRBV2	CASEVGQRGYGYTF	TGTGCCAGCGAAGTCGGACAGAGGGGCTATGGCTACACCTTC
TRBJ2-1	few	TRBD2	TRBV5-1	CASSIPPGTSANEQFF	TGCGCCAGCAGCATCCCCCCCGGGACTAGCGCAAATGAGCAGTTCTTC
TRBJ1-2	.	.	TRBV4-1	CASSFPPLGYTF	TGCGCCAGCAGCTTCCCTCCACTTGGCTACACCTTC
TRBJ2-4	.	TRBD1	TRBV6-1	CASSRQGNSQYF	TGTGCCAGCAGTAGACAGGGAAACAGTCAGTACTTC
TRBJ2-3	.	TRBD2	TRBV10-2	CASSEWGGTSGSGGTDTQYF	TGCGCCAGCAGTGAATGGGGTGGGACTAGCGGGAGCGGAGGCACAGATACGCAGTATTTT
TRBJ1-1	few	.	TRBV9	CASSATGKTEAFF	TGTGCCAGCAGCGCAACAGGGAAGACTGAAGCTTTCTTT
TRBJ2-6	.	.	TRBV28	CASRGGAGANVLTF	TGTGCCAGCAGAGGGGGAGCTGGGGCCAACGTCCTGACTTTC
TRBJ1-2	few	.	TRBV7-9	CASSLAGADGYTF	TGTGCCAGCAGCTTAGCAGGGGCTGATGGCTACACCTTC
TRBJ2-4	once	.	TRBV5-1	CASSLALSVAKNIQYF	TGCGCCAGCAGCTTGGCCTTGTCAGTAGCCAAAAACATTCAGTACTTC